Detailed here is one TCR beta chain. The data were produced by immunoSEQ multiplex PCR, yet TCRdb's version contains in-frame clones alone and is incomplete. Among approximately 160,000 clones, around 95% were seen once, and the ten largest hold about 4%. This sample was included in a study of control samples from healthy donors and cancer patients. The CDR3 spans 14 residues. The germline V gene has CDR1 MGHRA and CDR2 YSYEKL. Trimming shortened V by 1 base and J by 5 bases, and 11 bases separated the two germline ends. Sequencing was performed on blood. This TCR was sampled from a woman aged 60-75 years in good health. The chain couples TRBV4-1 to TRBJ2-5; D might be TRBD2 (6 bases). CDR3 region: CASSQGPSGETQYF. The CDR3 nucleotides read TGCGCCAGCAGCCAAGGACCCAGCGGGGAGACCCAGTACTTC.